This T cell receptor beta chain was retrieved from a study of shared clonotypes between healthy human individuals. For sorted subsets, 150 to 200 ng DNA per replicate equaled 33,000 or so T cell genomes. TCRdb's copy holds only in-frame clones and misses some; the assay was immunoSEQ multiplex PCR. The profile covers around 1.1 million clones, with approximately 77% appearing a single time and more than 0.85% taken by the ten largest. This CDR3 contains 14 residues. Germline loops: CDR1 LNHDA, CDR2 SQIVND (reference sequence). V shed 7 bases and J shed 2 bases, with 13 bases lying between them. This clone was counted between two and nine times. Its specificity is not known. Regarding the study as a whole: Naive CD4 clonotypes overlapped across a handful of donors at roughly 5.1%. A reduction in generation probabilities was seen for non-shared clonotypes relative to those shared by all four donors. Clonotype sharing among donors likely depends on sequencing depth.

This TCR was sampled from a man between 18 and 29 years old in good health. Some clones in this sample may be carry-over from other donors' samples. The specimen was memory CD4+ T cells from PBMCs. Subset here: CD45RA-negative fraction. This rearrangement joins TRBV19 to TRBJ2-3, with D unresolved. CDR3 in DNA: TGTGCCAGTACTGACGGATCACACACAGATACGCAGTATTTT. Protein sequence: CASTDGSHTDTQYF.